This paragraph reports one T cell receptor (beta chain). Its antigen is not identified. CDR3 length: 12 residues. V lost 5 bases and J 11 bases, leaving 15 bases between the germline ends. Looked up from germline, CDR1 is SGHDT and CDR2 is YYEEEE. With 60 Vbeta and 13 Jbeta primers, the PCR was carried out. Method: immunoSEQ multiplex PCR; TCRdb's copy keeps in-frame clones and lacks some. The sample includes tens of thousands of clones. The sample belongs to a study of cytomegalovirus exposure and HLA in healthy donors. Study-level results: A later analysis, which compared TCR beta chains of equal frequency, found the HLA-associated ones more clonally expanded.

Input material: PBMCs. The genes are TRBV5-6 and TRBJ2-3; a weak D match, TRBD2 (6 bases). This clonotype originated in a human donor in good health. The CDR3 is CASSRTGTLQYF. For the CDR3, the DNA is TGTGCCAGCAGTCGTACCGGGACTTTGCAGTATTTT.